This T cell receptor beta chain stems from a study of T cells in Graves' hyperthyroidism and ophthalmopathy. This clonotype was seen many times. Its antigen is still unknown. The germline gives CDR1 DFQATT, CDR2 SNEGSKA (reference sequence). The length of the CDR3 is 12 residues. Graves' hyperthyroidism without ophthalmopathy progression within 18 months was termed stable. The PBMCs studied were ones that came from 8.5 to 10 ml fresh peripheral blood. TCR beta CDR3 sequences were amplified from RNA transcripts. Initially, a first-round RT-PCR of the TCR CDR3 employed the HTBI primer set. In TCRdb, the multiplex PCR reads were re-called with MiXCR into one record per CDR3 protein. The data contain around 500,000 distinct CDR3 sequences, about 14% of them singletons. Study-wide results and limits: Blood held most thyroid clonotypes expanded above 0.001 frequency.

This receptor was identified in a woman aged 35 to 49 with Graves' hyperthyroidism. Sequencing was carried out using blood. The chain uses TRBV20-1 and TRBJ1-2, with D perhaps TRBD1 (5 bases). CDR3 region: CSEDNRDGGYTF. CDR3 sequence (DNA): TGCAGCGAGGATAACCGGGACGGTGGCTACACCTTC.